Listed here are 26 T cell receptor beta chains from one sample, sequenced in a study of beta chain features in type 1 diabetes. General study findings and limits: TCRB CDR3 length was moderately but significantly reduced in all four CD4+ subsets of Type 1 diabetes patients.

Antigens of these TCRs are unknown. Investigators reverse transcribed all isolated RNA, so they sequenced expressed TCRB transcripts. Assay used: immunoSEQ multiplex PCR; TCRdb lists only in-frame clones, some missing. The sample shows about 150,000 clones, about a tenth of them seen only once. Input material: central memory CD4+ T cells from blood. The source of these receptors is a man between 25 and 39 years old with type 1 diabetes.

This chain connects TRBV21-1 to TRBJ2-7; TRBD2, the table's D call, lacks a check against the DNA. TRBV21-1 is shown as a pseudogene. The CDR3 sequence is 14 residues long. The CDR3 region is CASSRASGHYEQYF. The CDR3 nucleotides read TGTGCCAGCAGCCGGGCTAGCGGGCACTACGAGCAGTACTTC.

The sample holds a few counts of this clone. V and J are TRBV9 and TRBJ2-3; D is possibly TRBD2 (5 bases). V lost 4 bases and J lost 7, with 25 bases in between. Germline loops: CDR1 SGDLS, CDR2 YYNGEE. This CDR3 spans 17 amino acids. The CDR3 DNA sequence: TGTGCCAGCAGCTCCCCCCGAGGGAGCGGCCTAAGTAATACGCAGTATTTT. Amino acid sequence: CASSSPRGSGLSNTQYF.

J is TRBJ2-5 and V is TRBV5-1; 8 bases match TRBD1. The ends lost 3 bases at V and 11 bases at J; junction bases unmatched: 15. Looked up from germline, CDR1 is SGHRS and CDR2 is YFSETQ. The CDR3 consists of 15 residues. CDR3 nucleotides: TGCGCCAGCAGCTCACGACCGACAGGGGAAGGGGAGCAGTACTTC. Translated, it gives CASSSRPTGEGEQYF.

The V and J genes are TRBV11-2 and TRBJ2-7, with TRBD2 matching 7 bases. Per germline, CDR1 SGHAT and CDR2 FQNNGV. The CDR3 is 16 amino acids. V gave up 2 bases and J gave up 2 bases; unmatched junction bases: 9. The CDR3 loop is CASSLKSSGRPYEQYF. CDR3 sequence (DNA): TGTGCCAGCAGCTTAAAATCTAGCGGCCGCCCCTACGAGCAGTACTTC. The whole variable domain, remainder taken from reference TRBV11-2 and TRBJ2-7, is EAGVAQSPRYKIIEKRQSVAFWCNPISGHATLYWYQQILGQGPKLLIQFQNNGVVDDSQLPKDRFSAERLKGVDSTLKIQPAKLEDSAVYLCASSLKSSGRPYEQYFGPGTRLTVT.

This clone was found a few times. The CDR3 here is CASSQDWFRNEQFF. For the CDR3, the DNA is TGTGCCAGCAGCCAGGATTGGTTTCGCAATGAGCAGTTCTTC. V and J are TRBV11-2 and TRBJ2-1; no definite D call. The CDR3 consists of 14 residues. Trimming cost V 5 bases and J 6 bases, with 14 bases left between them. Germline loops: CDR1 SGHAT, CDR2 FQNNGV.

The chain carries TRBV19 and TRBJ2-1, with TRBD2 matching 8 bases. Germline lookup yields CDR1 LNHDA and CDR2 SQIVND (reference sequence). The ends lost 4 bases at V and 6 bases at J; junction bases unmatched: 5. This CDR3 has 14 residues. CDR3 coding DNA: TGTGCCAGTAGTAAGAGCGGGAGAGTCAATGAGCAGTTCTTC. Protein: CASSKSGRVNEQFF.

This clone was recorded a few times. V and J are TRBV6-6 and TRBJ1-2, with D unresolved. Trimming took off 1 base at V and 8 bases at J, with 8 bases between the two ends. The V gene's germline CDR1 is MNHNY and CDR2 SVGAGI (reference sequence). The CDR3 contains 12 residues. This CDR3 reads CASSYYVRGYTF. The CDR3 DNA sequence: TGTGCCAGCAGTTACTACGTCCGGGGCTACACCTTC.

This rearrangement joins TRBV7-3 to TRBJ2-5; 10 nucleotides line up with TRBD1. Trimming cost V 2 bases and J 5 bases; bases outside gene matches: 2. This CDR3 spans 14 amino acids. Germline loops: CDR1 SGHTA, CDR2 FQGTGA. The CDR3 DNA sequence: TGTGCCAGCAGCTTATCGGGACAGGGGGAGACCCAGTACTTC. It specifies CASSLSGQGETQYF.

The V and J genes are TRBV7-3 and TRBJ2-3; weak D call: TRBD2 (5 bases). The CDR3 runs to 14 residues. CDR1 and CDR2 (germline): SGHTA, FQGTGA. Trimming left V 3 bases short and J 5 bases short, with 12 bases between. CDR3 nucleotide sequence: TGTGCCAGCAGCTTTCTTAGGGCGGGAGATACGCAGTATTTT. Its translation is CASSFLRAGDTQYF.

This clone was picked up a small number of times. Other DNA sequences from this sample encode an identical CDR3 as well. The rearrangement uses TRBV25-1 and TRBJ2-2; 7 nucleotides match TRBD2. The CDR3 runs 15 residues. Trimming removed 2 bases from V and 5 bases from J; junction bases left unmatched: 5. CDR1 and CDR2 (germline): MGHDK, SYGVNS. For the CDR3, the DNA is TGTGCCAGCAGTGAAACGGGAGGTCGGACCGGGGAGCTGTTTTTT. It specifies CASSETGGRTGELFF.

This clone has more than one count but fewer than ten. The V call is TRBV6-5, the J call TRBJ1-6; no clear D. There are 15 residues in the CDR3. Germline values: CDR1 MNHEY, CDR2 SVGAGI. V was cut by 5 bases and J by 7 bases, with 15 bases left in between. The CDR3 reads CASSPGISGNSPLHF. As DNA, the CDR3 is TGTGCCAGCAGTCCCGGGATCTCGGGGAATTCACCCCTCCACTTT.

The chain combines TRBV18 with TRBJ1-1; 9 bases align to TRBD1. Germline V gives CDR1 KGHSH, CDR2 LQKENI. The junction had 2 bases not matched to a gene; V was cut back by 2 bases and J by 1 base. There are 15 residues in the CDR3. The CDR3 region has the DNA TGTGCCAGCTCACCAACGGGACAGGGGAACACTGAAGCTTTCTTT. This translates into CASSPTGQGNTEAFF.

This clone was detected only a few times. The chain is built from TRBV2 and TRBJ1-1; no definite D call. CDR1 is SNHLY and CDR2 is FYNNEI in the germline V gene. The CDR3 runs to 12 residues. V was cut by 6 bases and J by 2 bases, with 7 bases left in between. This CDR3 reads CASRTQNTEAFF. CDR3 nucleotides: TGTGCCAGCAGGACTCAAAACACTGAAGCTTTCTTT.

This clone was detected a few times. The chain carries TRBV27 and TRBJ2-7; the match to TRBD2 covers 12 bases. This CDR3 comprises 15 residues. Trimming took 5 bases from V and 4 from J; bases not matched to a gene: 6. The germline V gene has CDR1 MNHEY and CDR2 SMNVEV (reference sequence). The CDR3 sequence is CASSRVGTSGYEQYF. The CDR3 region has the DNA TGTGCCAGCAGTCGGGTTGGGACTAGCGGGTACGAGCAGTACTTC.

V usage is TRBV28 and J usage is TRBJ2-7; 9 bases map to TRBD2. The V gene's germline CDR1 is MDHEN and CDR2 SYDVKM. The CDR3 is 15 amino acids. The junction had 8 bases not matched to a gene; V was cut back by 8 bases and J by 0 bases. The CDR3 DNA reads as TGTGCCAGCGGGAGATCTAGCGGGATCTCCTACGAGCAGTACTTC. Translating gives CASGRSSGISYEQYF.

The sample holds a few counts of this clone. V gene TRBV29-1 combines with J gene TRBJ2-1; no reliable D call. V was pared by 7 bases and J by 5 bases, with 18 bases between. Germline CDR1 SQVTM, CDR2 ANQGSEA. This CDR3 is 14 amino acids long. The CDR3 nucleotides read TGCAGCGCCGTCTGGGTCGGTGGAGACAATGAGCAGTTCTTC. Translated: CSAVWVGGDNEQFF.

This clone came up a few times. J is TRBJ1-5 and V is TRBV5-6, with 7 bases that match TRBD1. CDR1 is SGHDT, CDR2 YYEEEE, per germline. The CDR3 totals 13 residues. J gave up 6 bases and V 4 bases, and 4 bases lay outside the gene matches. The DNA for the CDR3 is TGTGCCAGCAGCCGGGACAGAAGTCAGCCCCAGCATTTT. Protein product: CASSRDRSQPQHF.

The gene calls are TRBV15 and TRBJ1-5; no clear D. V lost 1 base and J 0 bases, leaving 7 bases between the germline ends. The CDR3 has 15 residues. Per the germline V gene, CDR1 is LNHNV and CDR2 is YYDKDF (reference sequence). This CDR3 reads CATSRGQNSNQPQHF. The CDR3, as DNA: TGTGCCACCAGCAGAGGACAAAATAGCAATCAGCCCCAGCATTTT.

This clone was found a few times. The rearrangement joins TRBV11-2 to TRBJ2-3, with 11 bases fitting TRBD1. This CDR3 has 14 residues. V trimming: 6 bases; J trimming: 4 bases; junction bases outside the gene matches: 3. Germline loops: CDR1 SGHAT, CDR2 FQNNGV. CDR3 loop: CASRGTGGPDTQYF. CDR3 bases: TGTGCCAGCAGGGGGACAGGGGGGCCAGATACGCAGTATTTT.

This rearrangement joins TRBV30 to TRBJ2-5; a possible D gene is TRBD2 (7 bases). Germline-derived CDR1 and CDR2 are GTSNPN and SVGIG (reference sequence). V lost 1 base to trimming and J lost 3 bases, with 12 bases between them. The CDR3 has 14 amino acids. The CDR3 DNA reads as TGTGCCTGGAGTGGGGGGGGCAGCAAAGAGACCCAGTACTTC. Encoded protein: CAWSGGGSKETQYF.

This clone occurred a few times. The chain joins TRBV6-5 to TRBJ1-5; perhaps TRBD1 as D (5 bases). Germline V gene data show CDR1 as MNHEY and CDR2 as SVGAGI. Between the trimmed V and J ends, which lost 2 bases and 9 bases, there was a span of 8 bases. The CDR3 consists of 12 residues. The CDR3 DNA follows: TGTGCCAGCAGTTACCCCGGGGGGCCCCAGCATTTT. Translating gives CASSYPGGPQHF.

This chain uses TRBV28 with TRBJ1-1; 7 positions agree with TRBD1. The CDR3 is made up of 14 amino acids. CDR1 and CDR2 from the germline V gene are MDHEN and SYDVKM. J lost 2 bases, V lost 5 bases, and 5 bases had no gene match. The CDR3 reads CASSLGTVNTEAFF. The CDR3 nucleotides read TGTGCCAGCAGTCTTGGGACAGTTAACACTGAAGCTTTCTTT.

This clone was seen more than once but under ten times. The chain carries TRBV20-1 and TRBJ2-7; D is ambiguous. Germline V gives CDR1 DFQATT, CDR2 SNEGSKA (reference sequence). The V gene lost 3 bases and the J gene lost 3 bases, with 6 bases spanning the gap. CDR3 size: 11 residues. The CDR3 spells CSARNNYEQYF. Written as DNA, the CDR3 is TGCAGTGCTAGGAACAACTACGAGCAGTACTTC.

This chain links TRBV5-1 with TRBJ2-5, with D perhaps matching TRBD2 (6 bases). The CDR3 sequence is 14 residues long. V gave up 4 bases and J gave up 2 bases, with 12 bases separating them. The germline V gene encodes CDR1 SGHRS and CDR2 YFSETQ. Here the CDR3 DNA reads TGCGCCAGCAGCGCGGGGCGGCTTCAAGAGACCCAGTACTTC. Encoded protein: CASSAGRLQETQYF.

The chain joins TRBV28 to TRBJ2-1; 9 nucleotides match TRBD2. Per germline, CDR1 MDHEN and CDR2 SYDVKM. J gave up 6 bases and V 6 bases, and 15 bases lay outside the gene matches. This CDR3 is 17 amino acids long. This CDR3 is CASSVTPNSGSPNEQFF. CDR3 sequence (DNA): TGTGCCAGCAGCGTTACGCCAAATAGCGGGAGCCCCAATGAGCAGTTCTTC.

The chain employs TRBV9 and TRBJ2-7, with 8 bases fitting TRBD2. The V gene end was trimmed by 5 bases and the J gene end by 6 bases; junction bases not matched to a gene: 4. The length of the CDR3 is 12 residues. CDR1 is SGDLS and CDR2 is YYNGEE in the germline V gene. The CDR3 region has the DNA TGTGCCAGCAGTTCCGGACTAGCCGAGCAGTACTTC. It is translated as CASSSGLAEQYF.